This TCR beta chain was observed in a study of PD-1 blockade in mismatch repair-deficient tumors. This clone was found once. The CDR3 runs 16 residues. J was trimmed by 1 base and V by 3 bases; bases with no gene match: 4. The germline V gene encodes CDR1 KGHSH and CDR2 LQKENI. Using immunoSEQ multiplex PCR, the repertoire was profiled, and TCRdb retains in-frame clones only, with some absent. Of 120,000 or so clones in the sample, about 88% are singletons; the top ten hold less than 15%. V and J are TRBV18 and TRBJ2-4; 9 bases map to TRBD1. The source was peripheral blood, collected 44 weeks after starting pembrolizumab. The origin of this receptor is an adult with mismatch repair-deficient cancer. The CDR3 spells CASSPRTGEAKNIQYF. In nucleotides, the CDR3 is TGTGCCAGCTCACCCAGGACAGGGGAGGCCAAAAACATTCAGTACTTC.